Sequencing of this TCR beta chain was carried out in a study of T cells in Graves' hyperthyroidism and ophthalmopathy. In the study overall: Peripheral blood collection took place at initial diagnosis, before any treatment.

This clonotype occurred many times. Its cognate antigen is unknown. Used for diagnoses were clinical symptoms, serum thyroxine and TRAb, thyroid ultrasound and orbital computed tomography. Cells are PBMCs isolated from roughly 9.2 ml of fresh blood. Overall study results and limits: Blood shared most expanded thyroid clonotypes above 0.001.

TCR beta CDR3 region amplification was performed from RNA transcripts. RT-PCR in the first round (using the HTBI primer set) targeted the TCR CDR3. TCRdb re-analysed the multiplex PCR reads in MiXCR, keeping a single row per CDR3 protein. The sample has a few hundred thousand distinct CDR3 sequences; 18% are singletons. This CDR3 has 15 residues. The V gene's germline CDR1 is MDHEN and CDR2 SYDVKM. Trimming cost V 6 bases and J 0 bases, with 15 bases left between them. The clonotype originates from a woman aged 50 to 65 with Graves' hyperthyroidism. V usage is TRBV28 and J usage is TRBJ2-7; D possibly corresponds to TRBD1 (6 bases). Sequencing used blood. The CDR3 region has the DNA TGTGCCAGCAGCTCGTATACAGGGAGCTCCTACGAGCAGTACTTC. Its protein is CASSSYTGSSYEQYF.